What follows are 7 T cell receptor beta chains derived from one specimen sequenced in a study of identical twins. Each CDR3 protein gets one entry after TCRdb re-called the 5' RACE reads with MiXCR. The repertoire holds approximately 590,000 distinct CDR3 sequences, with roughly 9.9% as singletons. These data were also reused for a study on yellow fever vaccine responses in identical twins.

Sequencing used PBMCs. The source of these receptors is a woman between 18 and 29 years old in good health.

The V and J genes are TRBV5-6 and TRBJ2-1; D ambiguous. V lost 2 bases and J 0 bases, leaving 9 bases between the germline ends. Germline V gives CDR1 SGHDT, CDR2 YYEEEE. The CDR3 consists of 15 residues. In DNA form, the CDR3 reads TGTGCCAGCAGCTTTAGTGTTCTCTCCTACAATGAGCAGTTCTTC. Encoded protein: CASSFSVLSYNEQFF. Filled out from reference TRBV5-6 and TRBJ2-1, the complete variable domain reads DAGVTQSPTHLIKTRGQQVTLRCSPKSGHDTVSWYQQALGQGPQFIFQYYEEEERQRGNFPDRFSGHQFPNYSSELNVNALLLGDSALYLCASSFSVLSYNEQFFGPGTRLTVL.

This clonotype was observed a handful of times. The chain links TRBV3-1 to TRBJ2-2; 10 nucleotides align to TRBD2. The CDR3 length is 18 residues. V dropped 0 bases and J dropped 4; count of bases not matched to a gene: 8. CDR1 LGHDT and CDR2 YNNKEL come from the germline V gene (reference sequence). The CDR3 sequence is CASSQEGSLAGVTGELFF. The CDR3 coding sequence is TGTGCCAGCAGCCAAGAAGGGTCCCTAGCGGGGGTCACCGGGGAGCTGTTTTTT.

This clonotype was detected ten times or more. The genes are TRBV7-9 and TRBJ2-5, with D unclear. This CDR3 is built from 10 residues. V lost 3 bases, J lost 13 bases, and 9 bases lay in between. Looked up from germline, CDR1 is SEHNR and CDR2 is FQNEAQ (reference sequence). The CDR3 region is CASSFDLLYF. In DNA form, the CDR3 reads TGTGCCAGCAGCTTCGATCTGCTGTACTTC. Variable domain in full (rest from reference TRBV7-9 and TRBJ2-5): DTGVSQNPRHKITKRGQNVTFRCDPISEHNRLYWYRQTLGQGPEFLTYFQNEAQLEKSRLLSDRFSAERPKGSFSTLEIQRTEQGDSAMYLCASSFDLLYFGPGTRLLVL.

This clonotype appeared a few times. The CDR3: CASSEVGGGTGELFF. The CDR3 DNA is TGTGCCAGCAGTGAAGTGGGGGGGGGGACCGGGGAGCTGTTTTTT. The rearrangement links TRBV6-1 to TRBJ2-2; TRBD2 matches 7 bases. With 1 base clipped from V and 5 bases from J, the junction kept 4 bases outside the gene matches. This CDR3 spans 15 amino acids. Germline CDR1 MNHNS, CDR2 SASEGT.

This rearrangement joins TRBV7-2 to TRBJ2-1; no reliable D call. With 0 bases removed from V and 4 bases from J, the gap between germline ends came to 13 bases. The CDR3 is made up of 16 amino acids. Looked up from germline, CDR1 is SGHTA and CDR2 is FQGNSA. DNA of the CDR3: TGTGCCAGCAGCTTAGCGCTCTTAGCCGAATACAATGAGCAGTTCTTC. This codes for CASSLALLAEYNEQFF.

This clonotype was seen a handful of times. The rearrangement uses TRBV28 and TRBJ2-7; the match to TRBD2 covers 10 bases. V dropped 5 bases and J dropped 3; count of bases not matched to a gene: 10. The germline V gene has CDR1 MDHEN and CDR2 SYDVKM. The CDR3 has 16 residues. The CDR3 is CASSSGRAGTNYEQYF. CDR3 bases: TGTGCCAGCAGTAGCGGGAGGGCCGGTACGAACTACGAGCAGTACTTC.

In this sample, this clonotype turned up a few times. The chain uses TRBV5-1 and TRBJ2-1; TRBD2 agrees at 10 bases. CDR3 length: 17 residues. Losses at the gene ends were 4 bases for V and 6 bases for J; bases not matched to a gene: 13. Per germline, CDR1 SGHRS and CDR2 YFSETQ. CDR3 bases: TGCGCCAGCAGCACCGGACTAGCGGAGCCTACCCTCAATGAGCAGTTCTTC. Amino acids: CASSTGLAEPTLNEQFF.